The source of this T cell receptor (beta chain) is a study of early T cells in non-severe SARS-CoV-2 infection. Study-level information: Investigators sequenced bulk RNA drawn from unsorted whole blood, and chains remained unpaired.

Germline V gives CDR1 SGHTA, CDR2 FQGNSA. Trimming removed 5 bases at V and 1 base at J, with 11 bases between. The CDR3 contains 15 residues. Individual cDNA molecules received unique molecular identifiers. TCRdb ran MiXCR on the 5' RACE reads and lists one entry per CDR3 protein. The repertoire holds tens of thousands of distinct CDR3 sequences, with 9% to 9.5% as singletons. This clonotype was picked up a small number of times. The specimen was whole blood. This clonotype originated in an adult who was a healthcare worker with PCR-confirmed SARS-CoV-2 infection or an uninfected control (not recorded which). V is TRBV7-2 and J is TRBJ2-2; D unclear. The CDR3 sequence is CASSVTPGNTGELFF. In nucleotides, the CDR3 is TGTGCCAGCAGCGTTACCCCGGGGAACACCGGGGAGCTGTTTTTT.